This T cell receptor beta chain was observed in a study of beta chain features in type 1 diabetes. Whole-study context: All samples together contributed 90 million to 110 million sorted cells for examination.

Study-level results: Type 1 diabetes patients had TCRB CDR3s that were shorter (moderately but significantly so) in all four CD4+ subsets.

What was sequenced were expressed TCRB transcripts, since all of the isolated RNA had been reverse transcribed. Sequenced naive, central memory and regulatory T cell samples produced an average of about 3.6 million reads. The data were produced by immunoSEQ multiplex PCR, yet TCRdb's version contains in-frame clones alone and is incomplete. The sample lists 300,000 to 350,000 clones; 8% were seen once. In its sample, this clone was seen many times. Its matching antigen is unknown. The CDR3 is 13 amino acids. Trimming cost V 7 bases and J 3 bases; bases outside gene matches: 4. Germline lookup yields CDR1 SGHRS and CDR2 YFSETQ. Sorting that relied on CD45RO/CCR7/CD25/CD127/CD95/CD27 yielded CD4+ naive, central memory, regulatory and stem cell-like memory cells.

The clonotype was recovered from a woman aged 18-30 years in good health. The sample taken for sequencing was central memory CD4+ T cells from blood. The gene calls are TRBV5-1 and TRBJ2-1; 7 bases line up with TRBD2. For the CDR3, the DNA is TGCGCCAGCGCGGGGGACTTCTACAATGAGCAGTTCTTC. Protein sequence: CASAGDFYNEQFF.